The present T cell receptor (beta chain) was sequenced within a study of Graves' ophthalmopathy and Graves' hyperthyroidism. Study-wide findings and caveats: Most thyroid-expanded clonotypes exceeding 0.001 frequency were also found in blood.

V lost 8 bases to trimming and J lost 1 base, with 8 bases between them. Germline V gene sequence: CDR1 MNHNS, CDR2 SASEGT. The CDR3 runs 12 residues. This clonotype was seen ten or more times. Its antigen is unidentified. Researchers took RNA transcripts and amplified TCR beta CDR3 regions from them. A first-round RT-PCR used HTBI primers, followed by a second-round multiplex PCR. TCRdb ran MiXCR on the multiplex PCR reads and lists one entry per CDR3 protein. The repertoire includes 400,000 or so distinct CDR3 sequences, roughly 17% of them detected once, and 2.4% sits in the top ten. The TCR comes from an adult woman with stable Graves' hyperthyroidism. This chain joins TRBV6-1 and TRBJ2-5; D is uncertain. What was sequenced was peripheral blood. The CDR3 region has the DNA TGTGCCAGCGGTCGGCTCCAAGAGACCCAGTACTTC. It yields the protein CASGRLQETQYF.